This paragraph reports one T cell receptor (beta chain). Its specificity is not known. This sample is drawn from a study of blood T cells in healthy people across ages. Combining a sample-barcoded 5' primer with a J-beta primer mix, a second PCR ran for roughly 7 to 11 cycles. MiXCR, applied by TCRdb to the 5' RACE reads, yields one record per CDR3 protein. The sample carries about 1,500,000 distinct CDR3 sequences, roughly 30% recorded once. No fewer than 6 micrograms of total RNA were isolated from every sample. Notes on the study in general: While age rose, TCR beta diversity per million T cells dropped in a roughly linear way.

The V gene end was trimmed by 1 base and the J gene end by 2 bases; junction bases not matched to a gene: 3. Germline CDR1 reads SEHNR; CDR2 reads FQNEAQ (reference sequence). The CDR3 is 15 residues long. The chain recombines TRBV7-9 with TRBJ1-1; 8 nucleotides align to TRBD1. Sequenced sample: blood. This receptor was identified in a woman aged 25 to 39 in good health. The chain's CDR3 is CASSLVGTGNTEAFF. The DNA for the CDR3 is TGTGCCAGCAGCTTAGTGGGGACAGGCAACACTGAAGCTTTCTTT. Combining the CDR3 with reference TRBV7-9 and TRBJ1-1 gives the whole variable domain DTGVSQNPRHKITKRGQNVTFRCDPISEHNRLYWYRQTLGQGPEFLTYFQNEAQLEKSRLLSDRFSAERPKGSFSTLEIQRTEQGDSAMYLCASSLVGTGNTEAFFGQGTRLTVV.